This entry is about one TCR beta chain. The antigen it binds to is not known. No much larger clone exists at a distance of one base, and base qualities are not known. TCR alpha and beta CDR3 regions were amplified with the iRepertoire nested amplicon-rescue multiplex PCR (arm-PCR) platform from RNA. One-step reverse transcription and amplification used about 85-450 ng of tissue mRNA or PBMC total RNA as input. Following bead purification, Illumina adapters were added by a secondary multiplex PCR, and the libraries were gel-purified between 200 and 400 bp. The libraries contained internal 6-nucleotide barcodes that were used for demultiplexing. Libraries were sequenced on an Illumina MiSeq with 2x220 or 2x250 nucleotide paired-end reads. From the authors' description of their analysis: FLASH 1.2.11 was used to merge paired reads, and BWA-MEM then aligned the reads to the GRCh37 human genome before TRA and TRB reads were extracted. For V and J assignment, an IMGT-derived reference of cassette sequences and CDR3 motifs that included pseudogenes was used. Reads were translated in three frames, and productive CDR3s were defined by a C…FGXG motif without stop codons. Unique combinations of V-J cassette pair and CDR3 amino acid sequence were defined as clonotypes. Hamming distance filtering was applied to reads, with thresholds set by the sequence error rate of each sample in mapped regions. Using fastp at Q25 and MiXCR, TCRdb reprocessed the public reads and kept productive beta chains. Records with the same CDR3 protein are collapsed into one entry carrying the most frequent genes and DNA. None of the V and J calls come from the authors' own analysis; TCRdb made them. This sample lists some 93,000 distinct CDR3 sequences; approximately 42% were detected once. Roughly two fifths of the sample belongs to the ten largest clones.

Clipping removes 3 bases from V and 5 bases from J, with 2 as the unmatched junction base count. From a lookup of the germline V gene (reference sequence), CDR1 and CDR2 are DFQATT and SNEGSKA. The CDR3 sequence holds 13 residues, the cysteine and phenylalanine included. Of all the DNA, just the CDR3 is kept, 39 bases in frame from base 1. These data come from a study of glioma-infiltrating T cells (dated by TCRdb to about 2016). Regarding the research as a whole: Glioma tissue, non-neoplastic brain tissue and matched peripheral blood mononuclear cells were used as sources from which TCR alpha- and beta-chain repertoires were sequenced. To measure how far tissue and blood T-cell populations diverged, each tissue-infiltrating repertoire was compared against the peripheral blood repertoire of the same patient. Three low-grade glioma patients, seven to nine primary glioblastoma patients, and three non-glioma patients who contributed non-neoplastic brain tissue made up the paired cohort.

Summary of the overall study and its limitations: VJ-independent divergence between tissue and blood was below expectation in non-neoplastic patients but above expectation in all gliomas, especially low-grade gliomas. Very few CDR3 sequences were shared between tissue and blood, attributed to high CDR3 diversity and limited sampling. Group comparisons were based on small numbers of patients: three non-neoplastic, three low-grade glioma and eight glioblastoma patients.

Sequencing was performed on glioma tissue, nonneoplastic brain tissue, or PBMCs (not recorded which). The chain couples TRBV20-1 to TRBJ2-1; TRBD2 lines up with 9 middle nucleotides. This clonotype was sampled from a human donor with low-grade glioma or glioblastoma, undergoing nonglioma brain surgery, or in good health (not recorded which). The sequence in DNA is TGCAGTGCTAGTTCTAGCGGGAACAATGAGCAGTTCTTC. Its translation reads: CSASSSGNNEQFF.